This TCR beta chain came from a study of blood T cell repertoires in COVID-19. On the study more broadly: The analysed material was cDNA or gDNA that came from T cells, B-cell-depleted T cells, or PBMCs.

This CDR3 spans 14 amino acids. Per the germline V gene, CDR1 is SEHNR and CDR2 is FQNEAQ (reference sequence). The germline V and J ends were trimmed by 5 bases and 6 bases, with 14 bases remaining between them. Original processing notes: Reference gene primer amplification gave estimated nucleated cell counts. The data were produced by immunoSEQ multiplex PCR, yet TCRdb's version contains in-frame clones alone and is incomplete. The V and J calls and clone size are taken from that table; D and trimming were inferred from the DNA. The sample lists 150,000 to 200,000 clones, about 85% occurring once.

The gene calls are TRBV7-9 and TRBJ2-1; possible D gene TRBD2, 6 bases. This clonotype originated in an older woman with acute or convalescent COVID-19. The sequenced sample consisted of peripheral blood. CDR3 amino acids: CASSLEGNPNEQFF. The DNA for the CDR3 is TGTGCCAGCAGCCTGGAGGGGAATCCCAATGAGCAGTTCTTC.